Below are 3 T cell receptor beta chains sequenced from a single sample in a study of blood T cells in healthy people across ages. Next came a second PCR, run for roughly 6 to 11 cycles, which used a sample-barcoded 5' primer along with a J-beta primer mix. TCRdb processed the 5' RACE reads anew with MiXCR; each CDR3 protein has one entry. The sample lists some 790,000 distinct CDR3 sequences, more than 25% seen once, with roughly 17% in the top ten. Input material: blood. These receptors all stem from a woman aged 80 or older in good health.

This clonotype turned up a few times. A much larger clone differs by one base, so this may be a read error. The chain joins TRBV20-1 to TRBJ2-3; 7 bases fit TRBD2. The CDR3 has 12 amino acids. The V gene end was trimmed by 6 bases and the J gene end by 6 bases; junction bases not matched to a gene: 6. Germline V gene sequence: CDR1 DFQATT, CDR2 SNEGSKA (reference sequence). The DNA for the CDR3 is TGCAGTGCCCCGACTAGCATTGATACGCAGTATTTT. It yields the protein CSAPTSIDTQYF.

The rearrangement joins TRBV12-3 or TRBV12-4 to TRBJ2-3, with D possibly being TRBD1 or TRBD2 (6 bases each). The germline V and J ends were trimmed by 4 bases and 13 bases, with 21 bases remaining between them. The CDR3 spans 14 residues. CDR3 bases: TGTGCCAGCAGTTCAGGAGGGAGGACAGATATGGAGTATTTT. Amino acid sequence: CASSSGGRTDMEYF.

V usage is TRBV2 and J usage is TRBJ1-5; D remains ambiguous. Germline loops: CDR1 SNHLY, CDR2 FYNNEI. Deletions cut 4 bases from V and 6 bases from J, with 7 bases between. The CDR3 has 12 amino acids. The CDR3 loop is CASSVVRQPQHF. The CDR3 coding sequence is TGTGCCAGCAGTGTTGTCCGTCAGCCCCAGCATTTT.